The 28 T cell receptor beta chains below come from one sample, sequenced in a study of tumor-infiltrating lymphocytes in oesophageal squamous cell carcinoma. MiXCR, applied by TCRdb to the reads, yields one record per CDR3 protein. The sample yields 9,500 to 12,000 distinct CDR3 sequences, 50% to 65% seen once. Sequenced material: blood. These receptors originate from a female donor with esophageal squamous cell carcinoma.

This clonotype was counted ten times or more. This chain uses TRBV2 with TRBJ1-4, with TRBD1 identical over 8 bases. This CDR3 contains 15 residues. Germline values: CDR1 SNHLY, CDR2 FYNNEI. The V segment lost 6 bases and the J segment 4 bases; nucleotides outside the gene matches: 7. The CDR3 spells CASRAGTGNNEKLFF. As DNA, the CDR3 is TGTGCCAGCAGAGCCGGGACAGGCAATAATGAAAAACTGTTTTTT.

This chain connects TRBV7-2 to TRBJ2-5, with D tentatively TRBD1 (8 bases). This CDR3 is 15 amino acids long. Germline values: CDR1 SGHTA, CDR2 FQGNSA. V was shortened by 1 base and J by 4 bases, with 13 bases between the two germline ends. CDR3 amino acids: CASSLVHRGGETQYF. The DNA of the CDR3 is TGTGCCAGCAGCTTAGTTCACAGGGGGGGAGAGACCCAGTACTTC.

This clonotype was found a few times. The V gene is TRBV2, the J gene TRBJ1-2, with TRBD1 as a possible D gene (6 bases). The CDR3 runs 14 residues. Germline V gene sequence: CDR1 SNHLY, CDR2 FYNNEI. V lost 6 bases to trimming and J lost 4 bases, with 15 bases between them. CDR3 residues: CASSGQPRIYGYTF. The DNA for the CDR3 is TGTGCCAGCAGCGGACAGCCTCGAATCTATGGCTACACCTTC. The variable domain in full, with the rest retrieved from reference TRBV2 and TRBJ1-2, is EPEVTQTPSHQVTQMGQEVILRCVPISNHLYFYWYRQILGQKVEFLVSFYNNEISEKSEIFDDQFSVERPDGSNFTLKIRSTKLEDSAMYFCASSGQPRIYGYTFGSGTRLTVV.

The V and J genes are TRBV28 and TRBJ1-1; D unresolved. In germline, CDR1 is MDHEN, CDR2 SYDVKM. Between the trimmed V and J ends, which lost 2 bases and 1 base, there was a span of 8 bases. The CDR3 length is 14 residues. CDR3 amino acids: CASSLRGPNTEAFF. In DNA, the CDR3 is TGTGCCAGCAGTTTACGAGGACCGAACACTGAAGCTTTCTTT.

This chain uses TRBV7-2 with TRBJ2-2; 8 bases are shared with TRBD1. CDR1 and CDR2 (germline): SGHTA, FQGNSA. The junction had 7 bases not matched to a gene; V was cut back by 5 bases and J by 5 bases. This CDR3 is built from 15 residues. In nucleotides, the CDR3 is TGTGCCAGCAGCCCGCTCCAGGGGGCAACCGGGGAGCTGTTTTTT. This translates into CASSPLQGATGELFF.

This clonotype appeared a single time. The junction departs from the called germline gene at one end, perhaps through a read error. This chain connects TRBV11-3 to TRBJ2-5, with D hard to call. The J call is uncertain, as TRBJ2-1 better fits the DNA end. The CDR3 consists of 12 residues. CDR1 is SGHNT and CDR2 is YENEEA in the germline V gene. The CDR3 DNA reads TGTGCAAGCAGAGGAACCAGTGATGAGCAGTTCTTC. As protein: CASRGTSDEQFF.

This clonotype has ten or more counts. This chain joins TRBV18 and TRBJ1-1; perhaps TRBD1 as D (6 bases). The CDR3 sequence is 14 residues long. V dropped 4 bases and J dropped 3 bases, with 12 bases sitting between them. CDR1 and CDR2 (germline): KGHSH, LQKENI. The CDR3 protein is CASSLRTEDTEAFF. In DNA form, the CDR3 reads TGTGCCAGCTCACTACGGACAGAGGACACTGAAGCTTTCTTT.

About this clonotype: Germline and junction disagree at one end, which may indicate a read error. The CDR3 protein is CASSTRSTIRATQHF. CDR3 nucleotide sequence: TGTGCCAGCAGTACCCGCTCAACTATACGGGCGACCCAGCACTTC. The chain is built from TRBV7-8 and TRBJ2-6; D is uncertain. The length of the CDR3 is 15 residues. The germline V gene encodes CDR1 SGHVS and CDR2 FQNEAQ.

The chain carries TRBV12-3 or TRBV12-4 and TRBJ2-4, with D maybe TRBD1 (5 bases). CDR3 size: 14 residues. Between the trimmed V and J ends, which lost 4 bases and 5 bases, there was a span of 12 bases. The CDR3 bases are TGTGCCAGCAGTTCAGGGCAAGTCCAAAACATTCAGTACTTC. Translation: CASSSGQVQNIQYF.

J is TRBJ1-3 and V is TRBV7-2; D not certain. V gave up 1 base and J gave up 1 base, with 11 bases separating them. The CDR3 spans 16 residues. CDR1 is SGHTA, CDR2 FQGNSA, per germline. Written as DNA, the CDR3 is TGTGCCAGCAGCTTAGTTTGGGTAGGGTCTGGAAACACCATATATTTT. Translated, it gives CASSLVWVGSGNTIYF.

A single count supports this clonotype. The CDR3 region has the DNA TGTGCCAGCAGCCTTAGCGGGGAAGCCTACAATGAGCAGTTCTTC. Protein sequence: CASSLSGEAYNEQFF. The chain uses TRBV6-5 and TRBJ2-1, with 8 nucleotides matching TRBD2. The CDR3 is made up of 15 amino acids. After removal of 6 bases from V and 2 bases from J, the junction contained 6 bases not matched to a gene. Germline V CDR1 and CDR2: MNHEY, SVGAGI.

J is TRBJ1-2 and V is TRBV7-9, with D hard to call. The CDR3 has 12 residues. V was clipped by 5 bases and J by 8 bases, with 12 bases between them. Germline V gives CDR1 SEHNR, CDR2 FQNEAQ (reference sequence). DNA of the CDR3: TGTGCCAGCAGCAACTTGGGCCAAGGCTACACCTTC. Amino acid sequence: CASSNLGQGYTF.

This clonotype was found many times. Possible read error: a much larger clone is one base away. The V call is TRBV5-4, the J call TRBJ2-1, with 8 bases aligning to TRBD2. The DNA matches TRBJ2-7 better at its end, which makes the J call doubtful. The germline V gene encodes CDR1 SGHNT and CDR2 YYREEE (reference sequence). The CDR3 runs to 15 residues. Here the CDR3 reads CASSLIAGPYNEQYF. The CDR3 DNA is TGTGCCAGCAGCTTAATAGCGGGACCCTACAATGAGCAGTACTTC.

The chain is built from TRBV7-9 and TRBJ2-1, with unresolved D. The assigned J gene may be wrong: the sequence end matches TRBJ2-7 better. The CDR3 sequence is 15 residues long. Germline V gene data show CDR1 as SEHNR and CDR2 as FQNEAQ (reference sequence). CDR3 coding DNA: TGTGCCAGCAGCTTAGGCCGTAGCTCCTACAATGAGCAGTACTTC. This codes for CASSLGRSSYNEQYF.

The chain links TRBV12-3 or TRBV12-4 to TRBJ2-5; no clear D gene. Gene TRBJ2-7 matches the end of the DNA better, so the J call may be wrong. The CDR3 runs to 12 residues. Written as DNA, the CDR3 is TGTGCCAGCAGTTTCAGGAACTACGAGCAGTACTTC. The encoded protein is CASSFRNYEQYF.

This clonotype is termed large. CDR3 protein: CASSLNQGEQFF. CDR3 sequence (DNA): TGTGCCAGCAGCTTAAATCAAGGTGAGCAGTTCTTC. The V gene is TRBV7-2, the J gene TRBJ2-1; D gene ambiguous. Trimming took off 2 bases at V and 9 bases at J, with 8 bases between the two ends. From germline, CDR1 is SGHTA and CDR2 FQGNSA. The CDR3 has 12 residues.

The J gene is TRBJ2-1, the V gene TRBV6-1, with 8 bases identical to TRBD1. The J call is doubtful: the DNA matches TRBJ2-7 better. CDR3 size: 15 residues. Germline CDR1 is MNHNS and CDR2 is SASEGT. The CDR3 reads CASSLRTGSSYEQYF. The DNA for the CDR3 is TGTGCCAGCAGTTTGAGGACAGGGAGCTCCTACGAGCAGTACTTC.

This chain joins TRBV28 and TRBJ2-5; 7 bases are a match to TRBD1. The closer fit of TRBJ1-2 to the DNA end suggests the J call may be wrong. There are 14 residues in the CDR3. The V gene's germline CDR1 is MDHEN and CDR2 SYDVKM. DNA for the CDR3: TGTGCCAGCAGTCGGACAGGACATCAAAAGGGCTACACCTTC. Protein sequence: CASSRTGHQKGYTF.

This chain uses TRBV4-1 with TRBJ2-3, with 13 positions matching TRBD2. The J call is doubtful: the DNA matches TRBJ2-1 better. From germline, CDR1 is MGHRA and CDR2 YSYEKL. CDR3 length: 17 residues. CDR3 DNA sequence: TGCGCCAGCAGCCAAGAGTCAGGGACTAGCGGGATAGATGAGCAGTTCTTC. Encoded protein: CASSQESGTSGIDEQFF.

In its sample, this clonotype was seen a few times. V gene TRBV7-4 combines with J gene TRBJ2-1; TRBD2 aligns across 14 bases. Germline-derived CDR1 and CDR2 are SGHVT and SQSDAQ. V was pared by 4 bases and J by 7 bases, with 12 bases of the junction left unmatched. The CDR3 totals 18 residues. The CDR3: CASSSSGLGTSGRNEQFF. CDR3 nucleotide sequence: TGTGCCAGCAGCTCTAGCGGCCTCGGGACTAGCGGGAGAAATGAGCAGTTCTTC.

This clonotype was observed a handful of times. V and J are TRBV7-2 and TRBJ2-4; tentatively, D is TRBD2 (5 bases). The end of the DNA fits TRBJ2-7 better, so the J call may be wrong. The CDR3 length is 14 residues. Germline V gene sequence: CDR1 SGHTA, CDR2 FQGNSA. DNA for the CDR3: TGTGCCAGCAGCTTCGACCGGGACTCCTACGAGCAGTACTTC. Its translation: CASSFDRDSYEQYF.

As for this clonotype: The junction differs from germline at one of its ends, possibly a read error. The chain employs TRBV6-2 or TRBV6-3 and TRBJ2-1; D is undetermined. The J call is in doubt because the DNA end fits TRBJ2-7 better. Germline V gene lookup returns CDR1 MNHEY and CDR2 SVGEGT. CDR3 length: 14 amino acids. DNA of the CDR3: TGTGCCAGCAGTCAACCGGACCACTCCAACGAGCAGTACTTC. It yields the protein CASSQPDHSNEQYF.

By sample share, this clonotype is medium-sized (0.01 to 0.1%). The chain couples TRBV5-5 to TRBJ2-5; 9 positions agree with TRBD1. V was pared by 5 bases and J by 4 bases, with 12 bases of the junction left unmatched. The germline gives CDR1 SGHKS, CDR2 YYEKEE (reference sequence). This CDR3 has 16 residues. CDR3 sequence (DNA): TGTGCCAGCAGTCAAAAGACAGGGGGAGGAGGAGAGACCCAGTACTTC. Its translation is CASSQKTGGGGETQYF.

This clonotype is medium-sized by share. The chain employs TRBV24-1 and TRBJ2-1; 13 bases fit TRBD2. The V gene end was trimmed by 1 base and the J gene end by 8 bases; junction bases not matched to a gene: 16. This CDR3 is 20 amino acids long. Per the germline V gene, CDR1 is KGHDR and CDR2 is SFDVKD. CDR3: CATSDFPPTTSGRAFHEQFF. DNA of the CDR3: TGTGCCACCAGTGATTTCCCCCCTACTACTAGCGGGAGGGCCTTCCATGAGCAGTTCTTC.

This clonotype was seen at least ten times. The rearrangement links TRBV6-6 to TRBJ2-1; 13 positions match TRBD2. With 2 bases clipped from V and 0 bases from J, the junction kept 10 bases outside the gene matches. The CDR3 runs 20 residues. Germline V lookup: CDR1 MNHNY, CDR2 SVGAGI (reference sequence). CDR3 nucleotides: TGTGCCAGCAGTTACCTTGGGACTAGCGGGATAGTTCGCTCCTACAATGAGCAGTTCTTC. Translated, it gives CASSYLGTSGIVRSYNEQFF.

To note about this clonotype: The junction departs from the called germline gene at one end, perhaps through a read error. The rearrangement uses TRBV7-7 and TRBJ2-1; TRBD2 agrees at 9 bases. This CDR3 comprises 15 residues. Germline CDR1 reads SSHAT; CDR2 reads FNYEAQ (reference sequence). CDR3 nucleotide sequence: TGTGCTAGCAGCTTATTTAGCGGGAGTTACAATGAGCAGTTCTTC. Translated: CASSLFSGSYNEQFF.

The chain combines TRBV6-8 with TRBJ1-4; unclear D gene. CDR3 length: 12 amino acids. Germline loops: CDR1 MNHGY, CDR2 SAAAGT. V lost 5 bases to trimming and J lost 6 bases, with 7 bases between them. This CDR3 is CASSDGDEKLFF. CDR3 in DNA: TGTGCCAGCAGTGACGGGGATGAAAAACTGTTTTTT.

The chain combines TRBV12-3 or TRBV12-4 with TRBJ2-3, with TRBD1 as a possible D gene (5 bases). The J call is uncertain, as TRBJ2-5 better fits the DNA end. This CDR3 has 13 amino acids. The CDR3: CASSRQGVGTQYF. The DNA for the CDR3 is TGTGCCAGCAGTCGGCAGGGTGTAGGGACCCAGTACTTC.